Sequencing of this T cell receptor beta chain was carried out in a study of blood T cell repertoires in COVID-19. Regarding this clone: The junction does not match germline at one end; this may be a read error. The identical CDR3 is also encoded by other nucleotide sequences in the sample.

Authors' processing steps: Using reference gene primer amplification, nucleated cell counts were estimated. TCRdb's copy holds only in-frame clones and misses some; the assay was immunoSEQ multiplex PCR. V and J calls and clone size are copied from that table; D and trimming were computed from the DNA. The sample includes around 86,000 clones, more than 70% seen only once; the top ten take approximately 7.4%. CDR1 KGHSH and CDR2 LQKENI come from the germline V gene. The CDR3 is 15 residues long. This receptor was taken from a human donor with acute or convalescent COVID-19. The donor label of this sample is uncertain. The sequenced sample was peripheral blood. This chain connects TRBV18 to TRBJ2-2; no reliable D call. This CDR3 is CASSPPSVWTGELFF. The DNA of the CDR3 is TGTGCCAGCTCGCCACCCTCGGTTTGGACCGGGGAGCTGTTTTTT. Supplemented by reference TRBV18 and TRBJ2-2, the full variable domain reads NAGVMQNPRHLVRRRGQEARLRCSPMKGHSHVYWYRQLPEEGLKFMVYLQKENIIDESGMPKERFSAEFPKEGPSILRIQQVVRGDSAAYFCASSPPSVWTGELFFGEGSRLTVL.